Listed below are T cell receptor beta chains from one sample, sequenced in a study of identical twins. TCRdb itself ran the 5' RACE reads through MiXCR, one entry per CDR3 protein. The data contain hundreds of thousands of distinct CDR3 sequences, 6.1% of them singletons. The sample taken for sequencing was naive T cells sorted from blood. The receptor set was obtained from a young man in good health. CDR3s include the opening cysteine and the closing phenylalanine or tryptophan. Only part of the rows carry a size: once, few, many, or a class if the clone is expanded.

clone size: many; V gene: TRBV12-3/TRBV12-4; CDR3 protein: CASSLGGARTEAFF
clone size: few; V gene: TRBV10-3; CDR3 protein: CAISESLGGSGNEQFF
clone size: .; V gene: TRBV12-3/TRBV12-4; CDR3 protein: CASSLGLRINEQFF
clone size: many; V gene: TRBV5-1; CDR3 protein: CASSLSGLNTEAFF
clone size: few; V gene: TRBV11-2; CDR3 protein: CASTPLIAGTDTQYF
clone size: many; V gene: TRBV7-2; CDR3 protein: CASSLGLAGEQYF
clone size: many; V gene: TRBV5-1; CDR3 protein: CASRRDSLSGELFF
clone size: .; V gene: TRBV29-1; CDR3 protein: CSVQTLAGTLNEQFF
clone size: many; V gene: TRBV12-3/TRBV12-4; CDR3 protein: CASSDGGDTQYF
clone size: few; V gene: TRBV6-5; CDR3 protein: CASSYFIGPTGDNSPLHF
clone size: .; V gene: TRBV7-9; CDR3 protein: CASSLEGVPNTEAFF
clone size: many; V gene: TRBV4-3; CDR3 protein: CASSHRLAGDYEQYF
clone size: few; V gene: TRBV29-1; CDR3 protein: CSVGGTGGINEQFF
clone size: few; V gene: TRBV29-1; CDR3 protein: CSVGGTTNTGELFF
clone size: many; V gene: TRBV27; CDR3 protein: CASSPGDRYYGYTF
clone size: .; V gene: TRBV20-1; CDR3 protein: CSASLIREGEKLFF
clone size: .; V gene: TRBV12-3/TRBV12-4; CDR3 protein: CASRVLGGETQYF
clone size: many; V gene: TRBV29-1; CDR3 protein: CSVADVPSQPQHF
clone size: many; V gene: TRBV12-3/TRBV12-4; CDR3 protein: CASSLRLGQGQPQHF
clone size: .; V gene: TRBV18; CDR3 protein: CASSSARDSHFAGELFF
clone size: many; V gene: TRBV27; CDR3 protein: CASSPFSLAGTYNEQFF
clone size: few; V gene: TRBV7-8; CDR3 protein: CASSSNWWETQYF
clone size: few; V gene: TRBV5-1; CDR3 protein: CASSFAGASTGNTIYF
clone size: many; V gene: TRBV29-1; CDR3 protein: CSTQQAGELFF
clone size: .; V gene: TRBV5-1; CDR3 protein: CASSFNPGQGVEQYF
clone size: few; V gene: TRBV19; CDR3 protein: CASRDPGTATYEQYF
clone size: few; V gene: TRBV4-1; CDR3 protein: CASSPTQGPNQPQHF
clone size: many; V gene: TRBV20-1; CDR3 protein: CSAREMGNTEAFF
clone size: .; V gene: TRBV4-2; CDR3 protein: CASSRRRLRPPNTGELFF
clone size: .; V gene: TRBV6-2/TRBV6-3; CDR3 protein: CTSSYLGRGRDFGAFF
clone size: few; V gene: TRBV7-2; CDR3 protein: CASSLGLAIPEQFF
clone size: few; V gene: TRBV5-1; CDR3 protein: CASSLEARENTEAFF
clone size: many; V gene: TRBV5-1; CDR3 protein: CASAVGPRQPQHF
clone size: few; V gene: TRBV7-2; CDR3 protein: CASSLAVTGEQYF
clone size: .; V gene: TRBV6-2/TRBV6-3; CDR3 protein: CASRRGPRPYEQYF
clone size: few; V gene: TRBV18; CDR3 protein: CASSPPSRYQGEAFF
clone size: few; V gene: TRBV9; CDR3 protein: CASSAGTSGAGTTGELFF
clone size: .; V gene: TRBV6-2/TRBV6-3; CDR3 protein: CASDRGATQYF
clone size: many; V gene: TRBV29-1; CDR3 protein: CSVGEYEQYF